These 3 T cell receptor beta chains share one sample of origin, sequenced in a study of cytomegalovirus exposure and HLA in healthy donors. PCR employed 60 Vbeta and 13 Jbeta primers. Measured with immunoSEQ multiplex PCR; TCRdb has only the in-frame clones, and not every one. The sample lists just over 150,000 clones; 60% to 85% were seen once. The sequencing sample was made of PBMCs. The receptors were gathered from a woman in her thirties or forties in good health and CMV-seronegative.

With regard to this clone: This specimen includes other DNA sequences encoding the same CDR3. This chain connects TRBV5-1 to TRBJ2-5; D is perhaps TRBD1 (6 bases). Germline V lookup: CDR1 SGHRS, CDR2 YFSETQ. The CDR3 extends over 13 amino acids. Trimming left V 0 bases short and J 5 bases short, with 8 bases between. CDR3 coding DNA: TGCGCCAGCAGCTTGGCTGGGGGCGAGACCCAGTACTTC. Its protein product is CASSLAGGETQYF.

CDR3 region: CASSHSGTGASYEQYF. The CDR3, as DNA: TGTGCCAGCAGTCATAGCGGGACAGGGGCTTCCTACGAGCAGTACTTC. The genes are TRBV6-6 and TRBJ2-7; 10 bases fit TRBD1. Germline V lookup: CDR1 MNHNY, CDR2 SVGAGI (reference sequence). Germline trimming cut 5 bases from V and 1 base from J; bases unmatched to any gene: 8. This CDR3 region has 16 residues.

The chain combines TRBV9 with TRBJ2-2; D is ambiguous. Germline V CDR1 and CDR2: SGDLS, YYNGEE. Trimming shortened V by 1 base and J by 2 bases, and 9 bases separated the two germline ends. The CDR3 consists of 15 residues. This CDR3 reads CASSVLQINTGELFF. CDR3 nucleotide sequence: TGTGCCAGCAGCGTACTACAGATCAACACCGGGGAGCTGTTTTTT.